The sequence of this TCR beta chain was determined in a study of T cells in Graves' hyperthyroidism and ophthalmopathy. Amplified TCR beta CDR3 regions came from RNA transcripts. The HTBI primer set drove a first-round RT-PCR of the TCR CDR3. TCRdb passed the multiplex PCR reads through MiXCR, listing each CDR3 protein once. The sample consists of hundreds of thousands of distinct CDR3 sequences, roughly 13% of them appearing once. Deletions cut 7 bases from V and 2 bases from J, with 17 bases between. The germline CDR1 and CDR2 sequences are SGHVS and FQNEAQ. The CDR3 is 15 residues long. Study-wide findings and caveats: Appearing also in blood were most of the thyroid clonotypes expanded above 0.001.

Ten or more counts support this clonotype. The antigen remains undetermined. Not enrolled were patients with uncontrolled infection, other autoimmune disease, pregnancy or lactation. Cells are PBMCs isolated from about 10 ml of fresh blood. This clonotype originated in a young woman with Graves' hyperthyroidism. Source material: blood. The chain combines TRBV7-8 with TRBJ1-1; D is ambiguous. CDR3 sequence (DNA): TGTGCCAGCAACCTTAGACGAGGCAGTAACACTGAAGCTTTCTTT. As protein: CASNLRRGSNTEAFF.